The rows below give T cell receptor beta chains drawn from one sample of a study of immune cell composition in non-small cell lung cancer. Assay: immunoSEQ multiplex PCR; the TCRdb copy retains only in-frame clones and omits some. The sample contains under 2,500 clones, approximately 69% of which appear only once. Sequencing input: non-adjacent lung tissue. The receptors stem from a human donor with non-small cell lung cancer. Each CDR3 is given with its conserved first and last residue. Fields, in order: J gene, CDR3 length, V gene, clone size, D gene, CDR3 protein, CDR3 DNA. The D gene is left open where the match is weak. Only part of the rows carry a size: once, few, many, or a class if the clone is expanded.

>TRBJ2-1|15|TRBV13|NA|TRBD1
CASSKRDRAYNEQFF
TGTGCCAGCAGTAAAAGGGACAGGGCCTACAATGAGCAGTTCTTC
>TRBJ1-1|13|TRBV7-2|NA|NA
CASSLEVGREAFF
TGTGCCAGCAGCTTAGAGGTGGGCAGAGAAGCTTTCTTT
>TRBJ2-1|14|TRBV19|NA|TRBD2
CASSLAGGLGEQFF
TGTGCCAGTAGCCTAGCGGGGGGGCTCGGTGAGCAGTTCTTC
>TRBJ2-7|18|TRBV7-2|NA|TRBD1
CASSLVETPGQGFYEQYF
TGTGCCAGCAGCTTAGTAGAAACACCGGGACAGGGCTTCTACGAGCAGTACTTC
>TRBJ2-2|17|TRBV2|NA|TRBD1
CASKDRVLGGSTGELFF
TGTGCCAGCAAGGACAGGGTCTTAGGAGGCTCCACCGGGGAGCTGTTTTTT
>TRBJ1-2|12|TRBV6-5|NA|NA
CASRLQGFGYTF
TGTGCCAGCAGACTGCAGGGTTTTGGCTACACCTTC
>TRBJ2-1|13|TRBV6-5|NA|NA
CASSPGVGNEQFF
TGTGCCAGCAGTCCAGGGGTTGGGAATGAGCAGTTCTTC
>TRBJ2-1|17|TRBV7-9|NA|TRBD1
CASSSMYNEGAINEQLF
TGTGCCAGCAGCTCAATGTACAATGAGGGGGCGATCAATGAGCAGCTCTTC
>TRBJ2-3|16|TRBV6-4|NA|TRBD2
CASSGVSSGGIDTQYF
TGTGCCAGCAGTGGCGTTTCAAGCGGGGGGATAGATACGCAGTATTTT
>TRBJ2-1|13|TRBV6-5|large|NA
CASSYRSYNEQFF
TGTGCCAGCAGTTACCGGAGCTACAATGAGCAGTTCTTC
>TRBJ2-3|15|TRBV6-6|NA|TRBD2
CASGGTSGGVDTQYF
TGTGCCAGCGGGGGGACTAGCGGGGGGGTTGATACGCAGTATTTT
>TRBJ2-1|17|TRBV19|NA|TRBD2
CASSPHSGGSSYNEQFF
TGTGCCAGTAGTCCTCATAGCGGGGGAAGCTCCTACAATGAGCAGTTCTTC
>TRBJ1-5|15|TRBV4-3|NA|TRBD1
CASSLKQGEGQPQHF
TGCGCCAGCAGCCTTAAACAGGGGGAAGGTCAGCCCCAGCATTTT
>TRBJ2-7|15|TRBV10-3|NA|NA
CAISESTTPTTRQYF
TGTGCCATCAGTGAGTCAACAACCCCTACGACTAGGCAGTACTTC
>TRBJ1-2|13|TRBV14|NA|NA
CASSPQLGSGYTF
TGTGCCAGCAGCCCGCAGCTCGGGTCTGGCTACACCTTC
>TRBJ2-2|14|TRBV2|few|NA
CASSRTANTGELFF
TGTGCCAGCAGTAGAACAGCGAACACCGGGGAGCTGTTTTTT
>TRBJ1-1|16|TRBV23-1|NA|NA
CASSQPYRNMNTEAFF
TGCGCCAGCAGTCAACCCTACAGGAACATGAACACTGAAGCTTTCTTT
>TRBJ2-3|17|TRBV4-2|few|TRBD2
CASSQHLAGGISDTQYF
TGTGCCAGCAGCCAACACCTAGCGGGGGGAATCTCGGATACGCAGTATTTT
>TRBJ2-3|14|TRBV6-6|NA|TRBD1
CASTGTGVMDTQYF
TGTGCCAGCACCGGAACAGGGGTGATGGATACGCAGTATTTT
>TRBJ2-1|14|TRBV4-1|NA|NA
CASSLGGDYYEQFF
TGCGCCAGCAGCTTGGGGGGAGATTATTATGAGCAGTTCTTC
>TRBJ1-2|13|TRBV7-2|NA|NA
CASSQGTNYGYTF
TGTGCCAGCAGCCAGGGAACTAACTATGGCTACACCTTC
>TRBJ2-7|16|TRBV5-4|NA|NA
CASSPEYPISSYEQYF
TGTGCCAGCAGCCCTGAATACCCCATTAGCTCCTACGAGCAGTACTTC
>TRBJ2-3|14|TRBV5-6|medium-sized|TRBD2
CASSGTSGGRLQYF
TGTGCCAGCAGTGGGACTAGCGGGGGCAGATTGCAGTATTTT
>TRBJ1-4|17|TRBV21-1|few|NA
CASSKGGTGATNEKLFF
TGTGCCAGCAGCAAAGGAGGGACAGGGGCAACTAATGAAAAACTGTTTTTT
>TRBJ1-1|14|TRBV5-4|NA|NA
CASSPRRDHTEAFF
TGTGCCAGCAGCCCACGGCGGGATCACACTGAAGCTTTCTTT
>TRBJ2-7|12|TRBV11-3|NA|NA
CASSLVSYEQYF
TGTGCCAGCAGCTTAGTATCCTACGAGCAGTACTTC
>TRBJ2-7|13|TRBV6-6|NA|TRBD2
CASSPTSGDEQYF
TGTGCCAGCAGCCCAACTAGCGGTGACGAGCAGTACTTC
>TRBJ1-2|13|TRBV6-4|medium-sized|TRBD1
CASRTGDSGGYTF
TGTGCCAGCAGGACAGGGGATTCAGGTGGCTACACCTTC
>TRBJ1-1|13|TRBV28|few|TRBD1
CAGQGDLNTEAFF
TGTGCTGGACAGGGGGATTTGAACACTGAAGCTTTCTTT
>TRBJ2-7|14|TRBV6-5|NA|TRBD1
CASSSGTGTYEQYF
TGTGCCAGCAGTTCCGGGACAGGGACCTACGAGCAGTACTTC
>TRBJ1-1|14|TRBV6-6|NA|TRBD1
CASSGTGRDTEAFF
TGTGCCAGCAGCGGGACAGGGAGGGACACTGAAGCTTTCTTT
>TRBJ1-6|15|TRBV5-8|large|TRBD1
CASSLGQGAASPLHF
TGTGCCAGCAGCCTAGGACAGGGGGCGGCCTCACCCCTCCACTTT
>TRBJ1-2|13|TRBV7-2|NA|TRBD1
CASSLGQGGGYTF
TGTGCCAGCAGCTTGGGACAGGGTGGAGGCTACACCTTC
>TRBJ2-1|16|TRBV6-8|NA|TRBD2
CASGGTSGGEEDEQFF
TGTGCCAGCGGGGGGACTAGCGGGGGGGAGGAGGATGAGCAGTTCTTC
>TRBJ2-2|15|TRBV11-2|NA|TRBD1
CASSFRQGAGGELFF
TGTGCCAGCAGCTTCCGACAGGGGGCTGGCGGGGAGCTGTTTTTT
>TRBJ2-1|16|TRBV5-8|NA|TRBD1
CASSWNRGQDYNEQFF
TGTGCCAGCAGCTGGAACCGGGGACAGGACTACAATGAGCAGTTCTTC
>TRBJ1-2|14|TRBV19|NA|NA
CASSIGERTGGYTF
TGTGCCAGTAGTATAGGGGAGCGGACGGGGGGCTACACCTTC
>TRBJ2-5|15|TRBV5-4|NA|NA
CASSLVVVAVKTQYF
TGTGCCAGCAGCTTGGTGGTTGTTGCGGTGAAGACCCAGTACTTC
>TRBJ2-6|17|TRBV9|NA|TRBD1
CASNLGQGYSGANVLTF
TGTGCCAGCAATTTGGGACAGGGTTACTCTGGGGCCAACGTCCTGACTTTC
>TRBJ1-6|14|TRBV6-6|NA|NA
CASSPDRANSPLHF
TGTGCCAGCAGCCCGGACAGAGCTAATTCACCCCTCCACTTT
>TRBJ1-5|13|TRBV19|NA|NA
CASSIQANQPQHF
TGTGCCAGTAGTATACAGGCCAATCAGCCCCAGCATTTT
>TRBJ2-3|15|TRBV5-4|NA|TRBD1
CASSLNRGLGDTQYF
TGTGCCAGCAGCTTGAACAGGGGGCTTGGAGATACGCAGTATTTT
>TRBJ2-2|17|TRBV11-1|NA|TRBD2
CASSRSSGGSGTGELFF
TGTGCCAGCAGCCGCAGTAGCGGGGGGAGTGGTACCGGGGAGCTGTTTTTT
>TRBJ2-3|14|TRBV7-2|large|NA
CASSLVEAGDTQYF
TGTGCCAGCAGCTTGGTGGAGGCAGGAGATACGCAGTATTTT
>TRBJ1-5|12|TRBV5-6|large|NA
CASSLRDQPQHF
TGTGCCAGCAGCTTGCGAGATCAGCCCCAGCATTTT
>TRBJ1-5|14|TRBV27|few|TRBD1
CASGRGGTVQPQHF
TGTGCCAGCGGTAGAGGTGGGACAGTCCAGCCCCAGCATTTT
>TRBJ1-1|14|TRBV5-1|once|TRBD1
CASSVGETGTEAFF
TGCGCCAGCAGCGTCGGTGAGACAGGGACTGAAGCTTTCTTT
>TRBJ2-1|15|TRBV5-6|once|NA
CASSHVAGPYNEQFF
TGTGCCAGCAGCCATGTCGCGGGACCATACAATGAGCAGTTCTTC
>TRBJ1-5|17|TRBV19|NA|NA
CASSTIPGRMNNQPQHF
TGTGCCAGTAGTACTATCCCAGGGCGTATGAACAATCAGCCCCAGCATTTT
>TRBJ1-1|14|TRBV10-3|NA|NA
CAISEGLGDTEAFF
TGTGCCATCAGTGAGGGACTCGGGGACACTGAAGCTTTCTTT
>TRBJ1-1|13|TRBV4-1|NA|NA
CASSQSGHPEAFF
TGCGCCAGCAGCCAATCTGGGCACCCTGAAGCTTTCTTT
>TRBJ1-6|15|TRBV5-8|NA|NA
CASSQGLPLGSPLHF
TGTGCCAGCAGCCAGGGACTGCCGTTGGGTTCACCCCTCCACTTT
>TRBJ2-7|15|TRBV2|NA|TRBD1
CASTRDRDSSYEQYF
TGTGCCAGCACCAGAGACCGGGACAGCTCCTACGAGCAGTACTTC
>TRBJ1-1|15|TRBV6-5|NA|TRBD1
CASSYSAGGNTEAFF
TGTGCCAGCAGTTATTCCGCAGGGGGGAACACTGAAGCTTTCTTT
>TRBJ1-5|15|TRBV6-5|NA|NA
CASSYSIRGNQPQHF
TGTGCCAGCAGTTACTCGATTAGGGGGAATCAGCCCCAGCATTTT
>TRBJ2-1|14|TRBV6-6|NA|NA
CATRPRAGLNEQFF
TGTGCCACCCGACCGCGGGCAGGCCTCAATGAGCAGTTCTTC
>TRBJ2-5|13|TRBV6-1|NA|NA
CASGRTVPETQYF
TGTGCCAGCGGAAGGACTGTCCCCGAGACCCAGTACTTC
>TRBJ1-1|14|TRBV14|large|TRBD1
CASRRQGENTEAFF
TGTGCCAGCCGGAGACAGGGAGAGAACACTGAAGCTTTCTTT
>TRBJ2-2|15|TRBV7-2|NA|TRBD1
CASSLTGGLTGELFF
TGTGCCAGCAGCCTCACAGGGGGGCTTACCGGGGAGCTGTTTTTT